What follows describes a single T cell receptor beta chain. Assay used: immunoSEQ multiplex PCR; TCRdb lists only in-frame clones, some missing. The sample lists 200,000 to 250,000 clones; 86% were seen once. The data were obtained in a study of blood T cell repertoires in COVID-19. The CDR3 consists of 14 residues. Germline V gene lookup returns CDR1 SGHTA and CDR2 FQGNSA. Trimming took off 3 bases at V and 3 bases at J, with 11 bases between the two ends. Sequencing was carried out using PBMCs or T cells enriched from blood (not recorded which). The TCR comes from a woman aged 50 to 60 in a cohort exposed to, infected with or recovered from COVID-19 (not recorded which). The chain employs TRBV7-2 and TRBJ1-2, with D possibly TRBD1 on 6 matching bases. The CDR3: CASSFEGGDYGYTF. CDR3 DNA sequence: TGTGCCAGCAGCTTCGAGGGGGGGGACTATGGCTACACCTTC. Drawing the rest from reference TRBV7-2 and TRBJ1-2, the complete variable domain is GAGVSQSPSNKVTEKGKDVELRCDPISGHTALYWYRQSLGQGLEFLIYFQGNSAPDKSGLPSDRFSAERTGGSVSTLTIQRTQQEDSAVYLCASSFEGGDYGYTFGSGTRLTVV.